Following are 9 T cell receptor beta chains from one sample sequenced in a study of blood T cells in healthy people across ages. For the second PCR, which ran for about 7 to 12 cycles, a sample-barcoded 5' primer and a J-beta primer mix were used. In TCRdb, the 5' RACE reads were re-called with MiXCR into one record per CDR3 protein. The repertoire includes approximately 850,000 distinct CDR3 sequences, under 45% of them detected once, and about a fifth sits in the top ten. The sequenced sample consisted of blood. All receptors derive from a man aged 55 to 70 in good health.

The sample holds a few counts of this clonotype. The chain couples TRBV3-1 to TRBJ2-3, with D perhaps TRBD1 (5 bases). Germline lookup yields CDR1 LGHDT and CDR2 YNNKEL (reference sequence). Trimming cost V 5 bases and J 5 bases, with 11 bases left between them. This CDR3 has 13 amino acids. The CDR3 protein is CASSYTQGDTQYF. CDR3 sequence (DNA): TGTGCCAGCAGCTATACTCAGGGAGATACGCAGTATTTT.

The gene calls are TRBV29-1 and TRBJ2-1, with 15 bases aligning to TRBD2. CDR3 length: 16 residues. Looked up from germline, CDR1 is SQVTM and CDR2 is ANQGSEA. This chain's CDR3 is CSSSFGLAGGRNEQFF. The CDR3 DNA reads as TGCAGTTCCTCCTTCGGACTAGCGGGGGGGAGGAATGAGCAGTTCTTC.

This clonotype was found a few times. The J gene is TRBJ2-3, the V gene TRBV11-2, with 11 bases identical to TRBD1. Trimming removed 5 bases from V and 2 bases from J; junction bases left unmatched: 9. The CDR3 totals 17 residues. Germline assignment: CDR1 SGHAT and CDR2 FQNNGV. The CDR3 DNA reads as TGTGCCAGCAGCACCCCGGACAGGGGGCCCCTCACAGATACGCAGTATTTT. It codes for CASSTPDRGPLTDTQYF.

This clonotype appeared a few times. The chain has TRBV7-3 and TRBJ2-5, with D possibly matching TRBD2 (6 bases). The CDR3 contains 16 residues. Trimming left V 4 bases short and J 2 bases short, with 17 bases between. Looked up from germline, CDR1 is SGHTA and CDR2 is FQGTGA. The CDR3: CASSYTGTVPQETQYF. DNA for the CDR3: TGTGCCAGCAGCTACACCGGGACTGTCCCTCAAGAGACCCAGTACTTC.

This rearrangement joins TRBV20-1 to TRBJ2-7, with 10 bases matching TRBD2. The germline gives CDR1 DFQATT, CDR2 SNEGSKA (reference sequence). The length of the CDR3 is 15 residues. After removal of 0 bases from V and 2 bases from J, the junction contained 4 bases not matched to a gene. As DNA, the CDR3 is TGCAGTGCTAGAGATGCTAGCGGGGGAACCTACGAGCAGTACTTC. Amino acid sequence: CSARDASGGTYEQYF.

This chain joins TRBV12-3 or TRBV12-4 and TRBJ2-5; 8 bases match TRBD1. The CDR3 is 15 residues long. With 3 bases clipped from V and 11 bases from J, the junction kept 14 bases outside the gene matches. The CDR3 protein is CASSFLTGEANEQYF. The CDR3 nucleotides are TGTGCCAGCAGTTTCCTGACAGGGGAAGCGAATGAGCAGTACTTC.

Remarks on this clonotype: Germline and junction disagree at one end, which may indicate a read error. The rearrangement uses TRBV6-5 and TRBJ2-1; 7 nucleotides match TRBD1. Germline assignment: CDR1 MNHEY and CDR2 SVGAGI. The length of the CDR3 is 14 residues. CDR3 in amino acids: CAGSLGQSYNEQFF. DNA of the CDR3: TGTGCCGGCAGTTTGGGACAGTCCTACAATGAGCAGTTCTTC.

This clonotype was observed a handful of times. V usage is TRBV5-6 and J usage is TRBJ1-2; 7 nucleotides align to TRBD1. This CDR3 is 14 amino acids long. After removal of 4 bases from V and 2 bases from J, the junction contained 5 bases not matched to a gene. Germline-derived CDR1 and CDR2 are SGHDT and YYEEEE. The CDR3 nucleotides read TGTGCCAGCAGCCTGGGACAGATCAACTATGGCTACACCTTC. Its translation is CASSLGQINYGYTF.

V and J are TRBV18 and TRBJ1-2, with no clear D. From germline, CDR1 is KGHSH and CDR2 LQKENI. Trimming left V 3 bases short and J 2 bases short, with 10 bases between. This CDR3 spans 14 amino acids. This CDR3 is CASSPAQPNYGYTF. In DNA, the CDR3 is TGTGCCAGCTCACCGGCACAGCCGAACTATGGCTACACCTTC.